This T cell receptor (beta chain) was documented in a study of T cells in pancreatic ductal adenocarcinoma. General study findings and limits: Mean clonality was approximately 0.11 in tumors and 0.06 to 0.085 in blood, not significantly different. Tumors hold more CD45RO+ effector T cells, which may bias toward lower diversity. Results skew toward the minority of patients with early-stage disease. Blood had more productive templates and 6 to 9-fold more unique clonotypes than tumor.

To note about this clone: The antigen is undetermined.

The germline CDR1 and CDR2 sequences are MNHNS and SASEGT. V was pared by 6 bases and J by 5 bases, with 2 bases of the junction left unmatched. This CDR3 is built from 14 residues. The selected patients with pancreatic ductal adenocarcinoma had surgery but no neoadjuvant therapy. Profiling relied on immunoSEQ multiplex PCR, and the TCRdb table lists in-frame clones only, not all of them. The repertoire has 15,000 to 20,000 clones, about 88% of them found once; the top ten carry 0.94%. V gene TRBV6-1 combines with J gene TRBJ2-3; 13 bases match TRBD2. This TCR derives from a human donor with pancreatic ductal adenocarcinoma. Sequencing was performed on PBMCs. This CDR3 is CASRWTSGGDTQYF. The CDR3 bases are TGTGCCAGCAGATGGACTAGCGGGGGAGATACGCAGTATTTT.